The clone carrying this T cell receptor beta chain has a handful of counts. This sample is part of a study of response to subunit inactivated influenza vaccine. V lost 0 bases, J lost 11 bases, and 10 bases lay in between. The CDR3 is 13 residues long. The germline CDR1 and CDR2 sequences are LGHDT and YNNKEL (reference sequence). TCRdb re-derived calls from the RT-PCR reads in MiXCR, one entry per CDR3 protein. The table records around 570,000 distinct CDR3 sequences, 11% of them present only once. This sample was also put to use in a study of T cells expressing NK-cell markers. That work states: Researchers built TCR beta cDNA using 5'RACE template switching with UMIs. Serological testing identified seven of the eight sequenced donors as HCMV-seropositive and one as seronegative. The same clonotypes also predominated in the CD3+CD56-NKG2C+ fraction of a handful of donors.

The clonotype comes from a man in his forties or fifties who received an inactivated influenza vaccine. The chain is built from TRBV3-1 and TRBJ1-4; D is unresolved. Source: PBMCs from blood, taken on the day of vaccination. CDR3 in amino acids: CASSQDQETKLFF. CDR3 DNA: TGTGCCAGCAGCCAAGATCAGGAGACGAAACTGTTTTTT.